Below are 5 T cell receptor beta chains sequenced from a single sample in a study of blood T cell repertoires in COVID-19. The protocol was immunoSEQ multiplex PCR, while the TCRdb copy is restricted to in-frame clones and leaves out a portion. The repertoire consists of more than 95,000 clones, with about 86% occurring once and the leading ten covering 2.5% to 3.5%. Source material: peripheral blood. The source of these receptors is an elderly woman with active or convalescent COVID-19.

This rearrangement joins TRBV28 to TRBJ1-6; TRBD1 is a possible D gene (5 bases). Trimming left V 8 bases short and J 10 bases short, with 12 bases between. Germline V gene sequence: CDR1 MDHEN, CDR2 SYDVKM. This CDR3 contains 12 residues. This CDR3 reads CASSFQGSPLHF. CDR3 bases: TGTGCCAGCTCTTTCCAGGGCTCACCCCTCCACTTT.

CDR3 protein: CASRDGTEDYEQYF. CDR3 sequence (DNA): TGTGCCAGCAGGGACGGGACAGAAGACTACGAGCAGTACTTC. This chain uses TRBV6-5 with TRBJ2-7; 7 bases are a match to TRBD1. The CDR3 sequence is 14 residues long. The germline CDR1 and CDR2 sequences are MNHEY and SVGAGI. V gave up 6 bases and J gave up 3 bases; unmatched junction bases: 8.

The V call is TRBV14, the J call TRBJ1-2, with D maybe TRBD1 (5 bases). V shed 4 bases and J shed 5 bases, with 14 bases lying between them. The CDR3 length is 14 residues. Germline CDR1 reads SGHDN; CDR2 reads FVKESK. The CDR3 coding sequence is TGTGCCAGCAGCCCAGGGACTAATTTATATGGCTACACCTTC. Encoded protein: CASSPGTNLYGYTF.

V gene TRBV30 combines with J gene TRBJ1-3, with no clear D. CDR3 length: 15 amino acids. Germline V gene sequence: CDR1 GTSNPN, CDR2 SVGIG (reference sequence). Trimming took 5 bases from V and 0 from J, leaving 14 bases between them. CDR3 in DNA: TGTGCCTGGGGCCGAGAGTCCTTCTCTGGAAACACCATATATTTT. Translating it yields CAWGRESFSGNTIYF. Looking up the rest from reference TRBV30 and TRBJ1-3 gives the full variable domain: SQTIHQWPATLVQPVGSPLSLECTVEGTSNPNLYWYRQAAGRGLQLLFYSVGIGQISSEVPQNLSASRPQDRQFILSSKKLLLSDSGFYLCAWGRESFSGNTIYFGEGSWLTVV.

CDR3 in amino acids: CASSPSRGNYEKLFF. The CDR3 bases are TGTGCCAGCAGCCCCAGCCGGGGGAATTACGAAAAACTGTTTTTT. V usage is TRBV7-9 and J usage is TRBJ1-4; D is perhaps TRBD1 (5 bases). Germline CDR1 SEHNR, CDR2 FQNEAQ (reference sequence). This CDR3 is built from 15 residues. V was trimmed by 5 bases and J by 8 bases, leaving 18 bases between them.